This T cell receptor beta chain was identified during a study of blood T cell repertoires in COVID-19. The CDR3 sequence is 12 residues long. Note on this clone: At one of its ends the junction is not consistent with the germline gene, which may arise from a read error.

Generated by immunoSEQ multiplex PCR, the TCRdb table keeps only in-frame clones and is missing some. The repertoire holds 150,000 to 200,000 clones, with about 85% as singletons. The sample comprised peripheral blood. This clonotype was sampled from a man aged 60 to 69 with acute or convalescent COVID-19. The chain couples TRBV12-3 or TRBV12-4 to TRBJ1-1; tentative D call: TRBD1 (5 bases). This CDR3 reads CASSGGGEEVFF. The CDR3, as DNA: TGTGCCAGCAGCGGTGGGGGGGAGGAAGTTTTCTTT.